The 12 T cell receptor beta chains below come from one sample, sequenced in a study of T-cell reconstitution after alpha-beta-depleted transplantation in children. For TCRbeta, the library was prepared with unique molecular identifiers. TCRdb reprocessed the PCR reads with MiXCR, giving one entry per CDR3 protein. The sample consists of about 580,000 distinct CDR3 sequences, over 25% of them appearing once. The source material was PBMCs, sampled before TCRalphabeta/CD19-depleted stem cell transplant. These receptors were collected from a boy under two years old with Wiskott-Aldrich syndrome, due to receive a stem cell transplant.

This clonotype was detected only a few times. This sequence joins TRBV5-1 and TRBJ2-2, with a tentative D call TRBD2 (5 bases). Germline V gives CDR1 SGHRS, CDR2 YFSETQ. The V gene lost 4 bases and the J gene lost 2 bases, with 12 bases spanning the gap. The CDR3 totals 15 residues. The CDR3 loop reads CASSRIAPNTGELFF. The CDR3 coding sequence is TGCGCCAGCAGCAGGATAGCGCCCAACACCGGGGAGCTGTTTTTT. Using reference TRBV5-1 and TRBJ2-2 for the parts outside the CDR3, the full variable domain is KAGVTQTPRYLIKTRGQQVTLSCSPISGHRSVSWYQQTPGQGLQFLFEYFSETQRNKGNFPGRFSGRQFSNSRSEMNVSTLELGDSALYLCASSRIAPNTGELFFGEGSRLTVL.

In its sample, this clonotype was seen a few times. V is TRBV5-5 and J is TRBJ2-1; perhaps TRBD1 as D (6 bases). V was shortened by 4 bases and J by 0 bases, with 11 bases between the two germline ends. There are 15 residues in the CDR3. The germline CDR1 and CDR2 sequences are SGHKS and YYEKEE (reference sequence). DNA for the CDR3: TGTGCCAGCAGCGTCTCGGGACACTCCTACAATGAGCAGTTCTTC. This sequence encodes CASSVSGHSYNEQFF. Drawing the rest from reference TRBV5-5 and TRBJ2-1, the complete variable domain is DAGVTQSPTHLIKTRGQQVTLRCSPISGHKSVSWYQQVLGQGPQFIFQYYEKEERGRGNFPDRFSARQFPNYSSELNVNALLLGDSALYLCASSVSGHSYNEQFFGPGTRLTVL.

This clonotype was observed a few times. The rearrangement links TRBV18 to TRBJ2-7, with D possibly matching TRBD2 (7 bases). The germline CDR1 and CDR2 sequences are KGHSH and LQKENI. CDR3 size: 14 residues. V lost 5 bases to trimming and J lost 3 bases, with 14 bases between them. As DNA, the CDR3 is TGTGCCAGCTCAAGGCGGGGGCCAGACTACGAGCAGTACTTC. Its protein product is CASSRRGPDYEQYF.

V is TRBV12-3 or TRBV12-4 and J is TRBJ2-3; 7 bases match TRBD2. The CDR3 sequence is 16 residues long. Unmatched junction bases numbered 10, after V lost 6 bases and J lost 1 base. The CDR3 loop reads CASSLYEGGGTDTQYF. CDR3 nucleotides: TGTGCCAGCAGCTTGTATGAGGGAGGGGGCACAGATACGCAGTATTTT.

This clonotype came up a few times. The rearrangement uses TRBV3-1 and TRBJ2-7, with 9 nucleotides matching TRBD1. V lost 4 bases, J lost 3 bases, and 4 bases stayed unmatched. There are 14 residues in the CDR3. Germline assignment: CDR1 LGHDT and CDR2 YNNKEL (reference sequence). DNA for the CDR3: TGTGCCAGCAGCCTTCGACAGGGGGGCTACGAGCAGTACTTC. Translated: CASSLRQGGYEQYF.

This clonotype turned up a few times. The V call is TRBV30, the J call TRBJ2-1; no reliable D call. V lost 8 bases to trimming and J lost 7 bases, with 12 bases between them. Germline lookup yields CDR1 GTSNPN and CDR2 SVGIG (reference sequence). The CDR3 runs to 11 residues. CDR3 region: CARGTANEQFF. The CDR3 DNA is TGTGCCCGCGGAACGGCGAATGAGCAGTTCTTC. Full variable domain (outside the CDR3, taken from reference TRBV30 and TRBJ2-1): SQTIHQWPATLVQPVGSPLSLECTVEGTSNPNLYWYRQAAGRGLQLLFYSVGIGQISSEVPQNLSASRPQDRQFILSSKKLLLSDSGFYLCARGTANEQFFGPGTRLTVL.

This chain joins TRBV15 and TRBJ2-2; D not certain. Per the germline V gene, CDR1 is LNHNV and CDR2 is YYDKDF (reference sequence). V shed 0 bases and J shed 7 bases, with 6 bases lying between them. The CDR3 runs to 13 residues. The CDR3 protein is CATSRDIIGELFF. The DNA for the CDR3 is TGTGCCACCAGCAGAGATATTATCGGGGAGCTGTTTTTT.

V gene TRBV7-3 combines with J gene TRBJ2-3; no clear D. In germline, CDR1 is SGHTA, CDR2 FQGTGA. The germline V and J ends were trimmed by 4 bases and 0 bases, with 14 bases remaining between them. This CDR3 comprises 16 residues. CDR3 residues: CASSSTTSLSTDTQYF. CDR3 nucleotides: TGTGCCAGCAGCTCAACGACCAGCTTAAGCACAGATACGCAGTATTTT.

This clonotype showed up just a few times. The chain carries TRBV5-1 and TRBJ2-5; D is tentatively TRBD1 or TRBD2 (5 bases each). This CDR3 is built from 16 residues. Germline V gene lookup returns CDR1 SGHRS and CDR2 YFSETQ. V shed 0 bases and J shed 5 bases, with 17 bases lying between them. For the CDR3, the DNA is TGCGCCAGCAGCTTGGTCGCGGCTGAGGGACCGGAGACCCAGTACTTC. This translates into CASSLVAAEGPETQYF.

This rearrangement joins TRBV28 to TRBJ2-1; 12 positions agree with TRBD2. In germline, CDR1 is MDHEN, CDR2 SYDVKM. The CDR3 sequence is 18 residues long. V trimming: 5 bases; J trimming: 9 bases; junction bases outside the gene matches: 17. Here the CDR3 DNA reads TGTGCCAGCAGTCCCGCCACCGCTAGCGGGAGGGCTTTAGGTGAGCAGTTCTTC. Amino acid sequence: CASSPATASGRALGEQFF. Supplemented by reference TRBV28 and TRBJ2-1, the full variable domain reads DVKVTQSSRYLVKRTGEKVFLECVQDMDHENMFWYRQDPGLGLRLIYFSYDVKMKEKGDIPEGYSVSREKKERFSLILESASTNQTSMYLCASSPATASGRALGEQFFGPGTRLTVL.

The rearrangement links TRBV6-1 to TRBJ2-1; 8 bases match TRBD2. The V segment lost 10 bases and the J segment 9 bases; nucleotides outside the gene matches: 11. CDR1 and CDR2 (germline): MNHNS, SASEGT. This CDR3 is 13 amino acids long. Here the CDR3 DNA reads TGTGCCAACGCCCCCGTTAGCGGGGCTGAGCAGTTCTTC. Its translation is CANAPVSGAEQFF.

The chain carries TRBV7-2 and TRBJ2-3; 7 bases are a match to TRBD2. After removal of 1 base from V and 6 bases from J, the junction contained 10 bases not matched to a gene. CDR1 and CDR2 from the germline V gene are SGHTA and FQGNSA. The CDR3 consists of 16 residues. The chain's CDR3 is CASSLVSGRASDTQYF. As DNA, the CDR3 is TGTGCCAGCAGCTTAGTATCTGGGAGGGCCTCTGATACGCAGTATTTT.